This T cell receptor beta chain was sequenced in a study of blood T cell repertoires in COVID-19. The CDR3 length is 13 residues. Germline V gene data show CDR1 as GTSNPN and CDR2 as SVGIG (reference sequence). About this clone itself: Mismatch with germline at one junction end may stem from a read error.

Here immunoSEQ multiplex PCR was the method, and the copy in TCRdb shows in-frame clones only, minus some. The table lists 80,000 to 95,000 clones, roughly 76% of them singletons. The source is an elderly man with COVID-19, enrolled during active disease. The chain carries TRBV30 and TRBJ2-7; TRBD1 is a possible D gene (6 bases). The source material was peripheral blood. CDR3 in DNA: TGTGCCTGGAGTCCCGACCGGGACACGAGCCTTTGCTTC. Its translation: CAWSPDRDTSLCF.